The 8 T cell receptor beta chains in this list originate from one sample, sequenced in a study of cytomegalovirus exposure and HLA in healthy donors. Primers: 60 Vbeta forward and 13 Jbeta reverse. The protocol was immunoSEQ multiplex PCR, while the TCRdb copy is restricted to in-frame clones and leaves out a portion. The profile shows 100,000 to 150,000 clones, about 10% of them singletons. The sequencing sample was made of PBMCs. These TCRs come from a woman younger than 30 in good health and CMV-seropositive.

The chain has TRBV7-2 and TRBJ1-4; 7 bases agree with TRBD1. This CDR3 spans 15 amino acids. Unmatched junction bases numbered 9, after V lost 4 bases and J lost 7 bases. From germline, CDR1 is SGHTA and CDR2 FQGNSA. CDR3 residues: CASSYRQGTGEKLFF. CDR3 in DNA: TGTGCCAGCAGCTACAGACAGGGAACAGGTGAAAAACTGTTTTTT.

The chain recombines TRBV5-5 with TRBJ2-7; TRBD1 agrees at 8 bases. This CDR3 contains 13 residues. CDR1 is SGHKS, CDR2 YYEKEE, per germline (reference sequence). The V and J ends lost 1 base and 7 bases, in that order; junction bases with no gene match: 4. CDR3 amino acids: CASSLQGAREQYF. The CDR3 DNA sequence: TGTGCCAGCAGCTTGCAGGGGGCGCGGGAGCAGTACTTC.

This chain links TRBV27 with TRBJ2-7; 7 bases map to TRBD2. CDR1 is MNHEY and CDR2 is SMNVEV in the germline V gene (reference sequence). J gave up 6 bases and V 0 bases, and 5 bases lay outside the gene matches. The CDR3 contains 14 residues. Written as DNA, the CDR3 is TGTGCCAGCAGTTTATCCCGCGGGAGCCCCGAGCAGTACTTC. Encoded protein: CASSLSRGSPEQYF.

This clone has a handful of counts. The chain employs TRBV5-8 and TRBJ1-5; perhaps TRBD1 as D (5 bases). Trimming removed 1 base at V and 0 bases at J, with 14 bases between. This CDR3 spans 17 amino acids. CDR1 SGHTS and CDR2 YDEGEE come from the germline V gene. The CDR3: CASSLLPVQVSNQPQHF. The CDR3 nucleotides read TGTGCCAGCAGCTTGCTCCCCGTACAGGTTAGCAATCAGCCCCAGCATTTT.

The V call is TRBV2, the J call TRBJ2-3; 10 bases agree with TRBD2. CDR1 is SNHLY and CDR2 is FYNNEI in the germline V gene. This CDR3 is built from 14 residues. V was clipped by 4 bases and J by 10 bases; unmatched bases: 8. CDR3 sequence reads: CASSGEREGSPQYF. Here the CDR3 DNA reads TGTGCCAGCAGTGGGGAGCGGGAGGGCTCACCGCAGTATTTT.

This clone was counted only a few times. The chain joins TRBV13 to TRBJ2-2; weak D call: TRBD1 (5 bases). The CDR3 is 22 amino acids. The germline V and J ends were trimmed by 7 bases and 0 bases, with 33 bases remaining between them. The germline gives CDR1 PRHDT, CDR2 FYEKMQ (reference sequence). The CDR3 loop reads CASMTKTEKGVGVHSNTGELFF. The CDR3 DNA sequence: TGTGCCAGCATGACCAAGACCGAGAAAGGGGTCGGAGTGCACTCGAACACCGGGGAGCTGTTTTTT.

This rearrangement joins TRBV27 to TRBJ2-1; TRBD2 matches at 8 bases. The CDR3 loop spans 13 amino acids. Trimming cost V 3 bases and J 9 bases; bases outside gene matches: 4. The V gene's germline CDR1 is MNHEY and CDR2 SMNVEV (reference sequence). As DNA, the CDR3 is TGTGCCAGCAGTTTTAGCGGGACCCGTGAGCAGTTCTTC. This codes for CASSFSGTREQFF.

This clone was seen more than once but under ten times. The chain couples TRBV30 to TRBJ1-1; D is undetermined. The ends were cut back, 3 bases at V and 6 bases at J, with 11 bases in the middle. This CDR3 contains 12 residues. Per the germline V gene, CDR1 is GTSNPN and CDR2 is SVGIG (reference sequence). Here the CDR3 reads CAWRKRSAEAFF. CDR3 nucleotide sequence: TGTGCCTGGAGAAAACGTAGTGCTGAAGCTTTCTTT.